The clone carrying this TCR beta chain was counted a few times. The data were taken from a study of low-dose radiotherapy and immunotherapy resistance in tumors. Study at large: Once cycle 1 day 1 began, patients took oral aspirin 300 mg daily for four cycles.

A constant-region primer paired with the V-primer adapter amplified TCRs over roughly 18 PCR cycles. TCRdb reprocessed the reads via MiXCR and lists one record per CDR3 protein. The table has about 50,000 distinct CDR3 sequences, over 9.5% seen once. The time point here: before trial treatment. The sequences come from PBMCs, collected before treatment. This receptor was identified in a female donor with ovarian cancer.

CDR3 region: CASSVRQGGNQPQHF. In nucleotides, the CDR3 is TGTGCCAGCAGCGTCAGACAGGGGGGCAATCAGCCCCAGCATTTT. The chain couples TRBV7-8 to TRBJ1-5, with 9 bases that match TRBD1. Trimming removed 5 bases from V and 2 bases from J; junction bases left unmatched: 4. The CDR3 covers 15 residues. Germline V gene data show CDR1 as SGHVS and CDR2 as FQNEAQ.